This TCR beta chain was captured in a study of T cells in Graves' hyperthyroidism and ophthalmopathy. Germline V gene sequence: CDR1 SEHNR, CDR2 FQNEAQ (reference sequence). The CDR3 covers 14 residues. V lost 8 bases and J 3 bases, leaving 16 bases between the germline ends. Amplified TCR beta CDR3 regions derived from RNA transcripts. The primer set for the first-round RT-PCR of the TCR CDR3 was HTBI. TCRdb passed the multiplex PCR reads through MiXCR, listing each CDR3 protein once. The sample yields nearly 750,000 distinct CDR3 sequences, 30% to 40% seen once. Patients aged 18 to 65 had newly diagnosed hyperthyroidism that had lasted under 2 months. Together with thyroid ultrasound, orbital computed tomography, serum thyroxine and TRAb, clinical symptoms were used for diagnoses. Overall study results and limits: Blood also held most thyroid clonotypes expanded beyond 0.001. In validation, the model predicted ophthalmopathy. These predictions came a median roughly six months before onset.

Ten or more counts support this clonotype. Its specificity is not known. The chain joins TRBV7-9 to TRBJ2-5; D uncertain. This sequence originates from a woman aged 35 to 49 with Graves' hyperthyroidism. The sample comprised blood. In nucleotides, the CDR3 is TGTGCCAGCCGACCAGTGGTGGCGGAAGAGACCCAGTACTTC. Protein sequence: CASRPVVAEETQYF.